Following are 27 T cell receptor beta chains from one sample sequenced in a study of T cells in Graves' hyperthyroidism and ophthalmopathy. Amplified TCR beta CDR3 regions derived from RNA transcripts. HTBI primers were used for first-round RT-PCR of the TCR CDR3. TCRdb ran MiXCR on the multiplex PCR reads and lists one entry per CDR3 protein. The table has 650,000 to 800,000 distinct CDR3 sequences, 45% seen once. The sequenced sample was peripheral blood or thyroid tissue (not recorded which). Receptors were obtained from an adult man with Graves' disease, either hyperthyroidism or ophthalmopathy (not recorded which).

The chain uses TRBV11-2 and TRBJ1-2; D perhaps matches TRBD1 (5 bases). Deletions cut 11 bases from V and 2 bases from J, with 12 bases between. The CDR3 is 12 residues long. The germline V gene encodes CDR1 SGHAT and CDR2 FQNNGV. CDR3 in DNA: TGTGCCTGGAGGGGATTAAACTATGGCTACACCTTC. This codes for CAWRGLNYGYTF. The full variable domain, rest sourced from reference TRBV11-2 and TRBJ1-2, is EAGVAQSPRYKIIEKRQSVAFWCNPISGHATLYWYQQILGQGPKLLIQFQNNGVVDDSQLPKDRFSAERLKGVDSTLKIQPAKLEDSAVYLCAWRGLNYGYTFGSGTRLTVV.

This clonotype came up a few times. Mismatch with germline at one junction end may stem from a read error. The rearrangement joins TRBV20-1 to TRBJ2-7; TRBD1 agrees at 8 bases. The germline gives CDR1 DFQATT, CDR2 SNEGSKA (reference sequence). The CDR3 is made up of 14 amino acids. The CDR3 loop is CSASLTGANGEQCF. CDR3 sequence (DNA): TGCAGTGCTTCCTTGACAGGGGCAAACGGGGAGCAGTGCTTC.

The V and J genes are TRBV11-1 and TRBJ2-2; 7 bases fit TRBD2. Germline assignment: CDR1 SGHAT and CDR2 FQDESV (reference sequence). V lost 5 bases and J lost 0; bases outside the gene matches: 9. The CDR3 is 17 residues long. CDR3 amino acids: CASSLSTGTTNTGELFF. In DNA form, the CDR3 reads TGTGCCAGCAGCCTAAGCACCGGGACTACGAACACCGGGGAGCTGTTTTTT. Variable domain in full (rest from reference TRBV11-1 and TRBJ2-2): EAEVAQSPRYKITEKSQAVAFWCDPISGHATLYWYRQILGQGPELLVQFQDESVVDDSQLPKDRFSAERLKGVDSTLKIQPAELGDSAMYLCASSLSTGTTNTGELFFGEGSRLTVL.

This chain links TRBV19 with TRBJ1-2; D is unclear. Germline CDR1 reads LNHDA; CDR2 reads SQIVND (reference sequence). The CDR3 loop spans 14 amino acids. Trimming shortened V by 6 bases and J by 4 bases, and 15 bases separated the two germline ends. DNA of the CDR3: TGTGCCAGTAGATCCCTGTCCGTGGGCTATGGCTACACCTTC. As protein: CASRSLSVGYGYTF.

This clonotype has a count of ten or more. V gene TRBV7-9 combines with J gene TRBJ2-5; possible D gene TRBD2, 6 bases. The germline V gene encodes CDR1 SEHNR and CDR2 FQNEAQ (reference sequence). CDR3 length equals 13 residues. V was trimmed by 3 bases and J by 5 bases, leaving 10 bases between them. CDR3 coding DNA: TGTGCCAGCAGCTTGTGGCTAGCGGAGACCCAGTACTTC. Translation: CASSLWLAETQYF.

In this sample, this clonotype turned up once. This chain links TRBV19 with TRBJ1-2; 7 bases are a match to TRBD1. The V and J ends lost 10 bases and 4 bases, in that order; junction bases with no gene match: 9. Germline V gene data show CDR1 as LNHDA and CDR2 as SQIVND (reference sequence). The CDR3 totals 13 residues. Here the CDR3 reads CATRPGQVYGYTF. The CDR3 region has the DNA TGTGCCACCCGGCCTGGACAGGTCTATGGCTACACCTTC.

As DNA, the CDR3 is TGCAGTGTGGCCGCGGGACTTTACGAGCAGTACTTC. Translation: CSVAAGLYEQYF. The chain links TRBV20-1 to TRBJ2-7; possibly TRBD2 for D (6 bases). Per germline, CDR1 DFQATT and CDR2 SNEGSKA (reference sequence). The CDR3 has 12 amino acids. The germline V and J ends were trimmed by 7 bases and 4 bases, with 14 bases remaining between them.

The chain is built from TRBV11-1 and TRBJ1-5, with D perhaps TRBD1 (5 bases). The germline CDR1 and CDR2 sequences are SGHAT and FQDESV (reference sequence). The V and J ends lost 7 bases and 7 bases respectively, with 20 bases between them. The CDR3 loop spans 15 amino acids. CDR3 sequence reads: CASTNPGPLGQPQHF. CDR3 sequence (DNA): TGTGCCAGCACCAACCCGGGACCCTTAGGACAGCCCCAGCATTTT.

DNA for the CDR3: TGCAGCCTTCGGACAGCAGGGGGCACTGAAGCTTTCTTT. Its translation is CSLRTAGGTEAFF. The chain is built from TRBV29-1 and TRBJ1-1, with 7 bases identical to TRBD1. The CDR3 spans 13 residues. V trimming: 8 bases; J trimming: 4 bases; junction bases outside the gene matches: 10. Germline CDR1 SQVTM, CDR2 ANQGSEA.

This clonotype appeared a single time. The chain employs TRBV29-1 and TRBJ1-2; 7 bases align to TRBD1. The V gene end was trimmed by 3 bases and the J gene end by 8 bases; junction bases not matched to a gene: 6. Germline values: CDR1 SQVTM, CDR2 ANQGSEA. The CDR3 consists of 12 residues. DNA of the CDR3: TGCAGCGTTGACCCAACAGGGGCCGGCTACACCTTC. Its translation: CSVDPTGAGYTF.

In its sample, this clonotype was seen a few times. The V gene is TRBV20-1, the J gene TRBJ1-1; the D gene is possibly TRBD1 (5 bases). The germline V and J ends were trimmed by 3 bases and 6 bases, with 17 bases remaining between them. The germline gives CDR1 DFQATT, CDR2 SNEGSKA (reference sequence). The CDR3 has 14 residues. The CDR3 protein is CSARRRDERAEAFF. For the CDR3, the DNA is TGCAGTGCTAGGAGGAGGGACGAGAGGGCTGAAGCTTTCTTT.

This clonotype was seen just once. A far larger clone is only one base removed, so a read error is likely. The chain has TRBV20-1 and TRBJ2-5; a weak D match, TRBD2 (5 bases). The germline V gene has CDR1 DFQATT and CDR2 SNEGSKA (reference sequence). The CDR3 loop spans 12 amino acids. Trimming cost V 3 bases and J 0 bases, with 5 bases left between them. This CDR3 reads CSASGDQETQYF. DNA for the CDR3: TGCAGTGCTAGCGGGGACCAAGAGACCCAGTACTTC.

This clonotype turned up a few times. The chain joins TRBV5-1 to TRBJ1-4, with TRBD1 identical over 9 bases. V shed 3 bases and J 7 bases; nucleotides not matched to a gene: 7. Germline-derived CDR1 and CDR2 are SGHRS and YFSETQ. There are 15 residues in the CDR3. CDR3 nucleotides: TGCGCCAGCAGCTGGACCGGGACAGGGAGTGAAAAACTGTTTTTT. Residues: CASSWTGTGSEKLFF.

This chain links TRBV20-1 with TRBJ2-7, with D perhaps matching TRBD1 (6 bases). The CDR3 extends over 14 amino acids. Trimming left V 5 bases short and J 7 bases short, with 21 bases between. CDR1 is DFQATT and CDR2 is SNEGSKA in the germline V gene (reference sequence). The CDR3 nucleotides are TGCAGTGCTGCTTCCGGGACACCGTTGGAAGAGCAGTACTTC. Translation: CSAASGTPLEEQYF.

CDR3 sequence (DNA): TGTGCCAGTAGTGTATCGTTCGGCAGGGTCACTGAAGCTTTCTTT. This translates into CASSVSFGRVTEAFF. The V gene is TRBV11-2, the J gene TRBJ1-1; perhaps TRBD1 as D (5 bases). The length of the CDR3 is 15 residues. Between the trimmed V and J ends, which lost 9 bases and 4 bases, there was a span of 21 bases. Germline V lookup: CDR1 SGHAT, CDR2 FQNNGV. Variable domain in full (rest from reference TRBV11-2 and TRBJ1-1): EAGVAQSPRYKIIEKRQSVAFWCNPISGHATLYWYQQILGQGPKLLIQFQNNGVVDDSQLPKDRFSAERLKGVDSTLKIQPAKLEDSAVYLCASSVSFGRVTEAFFGQGTRLTVV.

The V call is TRBV24-1, the J call TRBJ2-5, with 11 bases lining up with TRBD1. Germline lookup yields CDR1 KGHDR and CDR2 SFDVKD. J lost 5 bases, V lost 3 bases, and 7 bases had no gene match. The CDR3 has 16 residues. The CDR3 loop reads CATSDRTGGVGETQYF. As DNA, the CDR3 is TGTGCCACCAGTGATCGGACAGGGGGCGTCGGGGAGACCCAGTACTTC.

This chain uses TRBV20-1 with TRBJ1-4, with D possibly TRBD1 on 5 matching bases. The CDR3 is made up of 11 amino acids. Germline lookup yields CDR1 DFQATT and CDR2 SNEGSKA (reference sequence). The V and J ends lost 6 bases and 8 bases respectively, with 10 bases between them. This CDR3 is CSAGGKEKLFF. CDR3 nucleotide sequence: TGCAGTGCCGGGGGGAAGGAAAAACTGTTTTTT.

CDR3 in DNA: TGCGCCAGCACTTCTTCGGACGAATTTAACTATGGCTACACCTTC. This translates into CASTSSDEFNYGYTF. This chain joins TRBV5-1 and TRBJ1-2, with D unresolved. The V and J ends lost 6 bases and 1 base respectively, with 16 bases between them. The CDR3 sequence is 15 residues long. CDR1 is SGHRS and CDR2 is YFSETQ in the germline V gene. The whole variable domain, remainder taken from reference TRBV5-1 and TRBJ1-2, is KAGVTQTPRYLIKTRGQQVTLSCSPISGHRSVSWYQQTPGQGLQFLFEYFSETQRNKGNFPGRFSGRQFSNSRSEMNVSTLELGDSALYLCASTSSDEFNYGYTFGSGTRLTVV.

This clonotype was observed a few times. The rearrangement links TRBV7-9 to TRBJ2-7; D not certain. Germline values: CDR1 SEHNR, CDR2 FQNEAQ (reference sequence). The CDR3 is 13 residues long. V gave up 6 bases and J gave up 2 bases, with 11 bases separating them. The CDR3 region has the DNA TGTGCCAGCAGGGTAGGGCGTACCTACGAGCAGTACTTC. It is translated as CASRVGRTYEQYF.

The table lists this clonotype with a count of one. The chain employs TRBV7-2 and TRBJ1-6; TRBD1 is a possible D gene (6 bases). This CDR3 comprises 17 residues. The V gene's germline CDR1 is SGHTA and CDR2 FQGNSA. The V end lost 5 bases, the J end lost 4 bases, and 18 bases lay between the germline ends. The CDR3 DNA reads as TGTGCCAGCAGCCAAGATCCCGGGGGCGCATATAATTCACCCCTCCACTTT. It yields the protein CASSQDPGGAYNSPLHF. Combining the CDR3 with reference TRBV7-2 and TRBJ1-6 gives the whole variable domain GAGVSQSPSNKVTEKGKDVELRCDPISGHTALYWYRQSLGQGLEFLIYFQGNSAPDKSGLPSDRFSAERTGGSVSTLTIQRTQQEDSAVYLCASSQDPGGAYNSPLHFGNGTRLTVT.

The J gene is TRBJ2-2, the V gene TRBV20-1; TRBD2 agrees at 12 bases. The V gene's germline CDR1 is DFQATT and CDR2 SNEGSKA (reference sequence). The CDR3 covers 14 residues. J was trimmed by 4 bases and V by 6 bases; bases with no gene match: 3. The CDR3 nucleotides read TGCAGTGCCAGGACTAGCGGGGCCACCGGGGAGCTGTTTTTT. Its translation: CSARTSGATGELFF.

The chain recombines TRBV5-1 with TRBJ1-1; D call uncertain. This CDR3 spans 13 amino acids. The V and J ends lost 3 bases and 4 bases respectively, with 10 bases between them. From germline, CDR1 is SGHRS and CDR2 YFSETQ. The CDR3 DNA reads TGCGCCAGCAGCTCTACAGCGGGCACTGAAGCTTTCTTT. Translation: CASSSTAGTEAFF.

The genes are TRBV20-1 and TRBJ2-2; D unclear. This CDR3 region has 13 residues. CDR1 is DFQATT, CDR2 SNEGSKA, per germline (reference sequence). Trimming cost V 8 bases and J 3 bases, with 13 bases left between them. The CDR3 reads CSPSRVDTGELFF. In DNA form, the CDR3 reads TGCAGTCCCTCTCGGGTGGACACCGGGGAGCTGTTTTTT.

This rearrangement joins TRBV7-8 to TRBJ2-7, with D possibly being TRBD1 (6 bases). The germline V gene encodes CDR1 SGHVS and CDR2 FQNEAQ. The CDR3 runs 14 residues. V was shortened by 8 bases and J by 0 bases, with 14 bases between the two germline ends. The CDR3 region is CASGGAGDSYEQYF. In nucleotides, the CDR3 is TGTGCCAGCGGGGGAGCAGGGGACTCCTACGAGCAGTACTTC. Drawing the rest from reference TRBV7-8 and TRBJ2-7, the complete variable domain is GAGVSQSPRYKVAKRGQDVALRCDPISGHVSLFWYQQALGQGPEFLTYFQNEAQLDKSGLPSDRFFAERPEGSVSTLKIQRTQQEDSAVYLCASGGAGDSYEQYFGPGTRLTVT.

The chain recombines TRBV6-5 with TRBJ1-1; D gene uncertain. Per germline, CDR1 MNHEY and CDR2 SVGAGI. V lost 4 bases and J 8 bases, leaving 11 bases between the germline ends. The CDR3 loop spans 12 amino acids. The CDR3 region is CASSSTGAEAFF. The CDR3 DNA is TGTGCCAGCAGTTCCACGGGTGCCGAAGCTTTCTTT.

The rearrangement links TRBV7-9 to TRBJ1-2; D remains unclear. The V gene lost 7 bases and the J gene lost 8 bases, with 14 bases spanning the gap. Germline CDR1 SEHNR, CDR2 FQNEAQ (reference sequence). The CDR3 contains 12 residues. CDR3 residues: CASTDFRGGYTF. The CDR3 DNA is TGTGCCAGCACCGACTTTAGAGGCGGCTACACCTTC.

This clonotype turned up a few times. The chain couples TRBV15 to TRBJ2-5; TRBD2 matches at 13 bases. J gave up 1 base and V 3 bases, and 8 bases lay outside the gene matches. CDR1 and CDR2 (germline): LNHNV, YYDKDF (reference sequence). This CDR3 has 18 amino acids. The CDR3 nucleotides are TGTGCCACCAGCAGTGGACTAGCGGGAGAGGGGCCCCAAGAGACCCAGTACTTC. Residues: CATSSGLAGEGPQETQYF.